Sequencing of this T cell receptor (beta chain) was carried out in a study of STAT5B mutations in CD4+ large granular lymphocyte leukemia. TCRdb's table, derived via immunoSEQ multiplex PCR, lists solely in-frame clones and lacks some. The sample contains around 31,000 clones, less than 75% of which appear only once. Germline CDR1 MNHEY, CDR2 SMNVEV (reference sequence). Trimming pared 8 bases from V and 9 bases from J, leaving 23 bases between. There are 15 residues in the CDR3. Only a few counts were recorded for this clone. The sequence was collected from a human donor in good health. The specimen was CD4+ T cells from blood buffy coats. This chain links TRBV27 with TRBJ1-5; D is unresolved. The CDR3: CASCPLDGYGSPQHF. CDR3 bases: TGTGCCAGCTGCCCCCTGGATGGATACGGTTCGCCCCAGCATTTT.